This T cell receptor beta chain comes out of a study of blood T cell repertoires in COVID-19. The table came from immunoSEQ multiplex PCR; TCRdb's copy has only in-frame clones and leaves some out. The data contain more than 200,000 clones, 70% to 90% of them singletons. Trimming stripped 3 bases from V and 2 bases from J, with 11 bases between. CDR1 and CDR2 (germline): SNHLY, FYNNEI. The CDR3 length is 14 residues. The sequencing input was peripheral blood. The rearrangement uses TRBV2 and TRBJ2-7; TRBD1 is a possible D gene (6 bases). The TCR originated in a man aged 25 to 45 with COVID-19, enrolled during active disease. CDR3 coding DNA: TGTGCCAGCAGTGACCCGACAGGAGCCTACGAGCAGTACTTC. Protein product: CASSDPTGAYEQYF. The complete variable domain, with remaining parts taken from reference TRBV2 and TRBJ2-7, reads EPEVTQTPSHQVTQMGQEVILRCVPISNHLYFYWYRQILGQKVEFLVSFYNNEISEKSEIFDDQFSVERPDGSNFTLKIRSTKLEDSAMYFCASSDPTGAYEQYFGPGTRLTVT.